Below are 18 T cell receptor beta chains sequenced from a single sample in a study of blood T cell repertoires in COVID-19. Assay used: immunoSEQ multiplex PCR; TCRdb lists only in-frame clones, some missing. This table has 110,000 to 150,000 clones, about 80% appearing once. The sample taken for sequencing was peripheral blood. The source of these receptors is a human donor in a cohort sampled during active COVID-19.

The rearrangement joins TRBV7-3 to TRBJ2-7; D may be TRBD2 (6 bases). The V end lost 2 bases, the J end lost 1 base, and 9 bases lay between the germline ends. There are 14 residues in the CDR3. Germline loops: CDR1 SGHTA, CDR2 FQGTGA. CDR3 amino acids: CASSLRGESYEQYF. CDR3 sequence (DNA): TGTGCCAGCAGCTTACGCGGGGAATCCTACGAGCAGTACTTC.

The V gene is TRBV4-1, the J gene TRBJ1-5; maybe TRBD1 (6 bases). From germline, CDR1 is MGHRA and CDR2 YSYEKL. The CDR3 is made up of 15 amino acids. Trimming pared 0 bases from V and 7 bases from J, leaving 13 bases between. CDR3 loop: CASSQDPGVDQPQHF. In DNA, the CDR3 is TGCGCCAGCAGCCAAGATCCAGGGGTTGACCAGCCCCAGCATTTT.

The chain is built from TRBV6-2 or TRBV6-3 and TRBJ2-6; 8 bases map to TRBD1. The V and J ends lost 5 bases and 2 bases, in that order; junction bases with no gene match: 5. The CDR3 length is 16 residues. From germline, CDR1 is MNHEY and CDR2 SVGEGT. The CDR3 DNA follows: TGTGCCAGCAGTACGGACAGGGTGGCTGGGGCCAACGTCCTGACTTTC. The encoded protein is CASSTDRVAGANVLTF.

CDR3 sequence: CASSHRAIQETQYF. CDR3 nucleotides: TGTGCCAGCAGCCACAGGGCTATTCAGGAGACCCAGTACTTC. J is TRBJ2-5 and V is TRBV14; D possibly corresponds to TRBD1 (5 bases). The CDR3 loop spans 14 amino acids. Trimming took 3 bases from V and 5 from J, leaving 13 bases between them. Germline CDR1 is SGHDN and CDR2 is FVKESK.

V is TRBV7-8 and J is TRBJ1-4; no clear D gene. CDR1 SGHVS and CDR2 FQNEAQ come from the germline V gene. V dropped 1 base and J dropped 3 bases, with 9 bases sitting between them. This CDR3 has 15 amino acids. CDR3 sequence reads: CASSLGPQPNEKLFF. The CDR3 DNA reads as TGTGCCAGCAGCTTAGGACCACAGCCTAATGAAAAACTGTTTTTT.

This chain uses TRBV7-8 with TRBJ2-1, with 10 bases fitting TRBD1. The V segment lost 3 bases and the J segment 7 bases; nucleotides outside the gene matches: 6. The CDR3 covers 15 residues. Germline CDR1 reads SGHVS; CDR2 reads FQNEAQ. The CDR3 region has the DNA TGTGCCAGCAGCTTTGACAGGGGGCGTGAAAATGAGCAGTTCTTC. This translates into CASSFDRGRENEQFF.

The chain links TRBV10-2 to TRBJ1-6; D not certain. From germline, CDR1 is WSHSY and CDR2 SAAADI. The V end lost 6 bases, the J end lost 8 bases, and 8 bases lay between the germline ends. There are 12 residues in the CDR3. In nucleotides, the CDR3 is TGCGCCAGCAGGACTCCGGATTCACCCCTCCACTTT. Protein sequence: CASRTPDSPLHF.

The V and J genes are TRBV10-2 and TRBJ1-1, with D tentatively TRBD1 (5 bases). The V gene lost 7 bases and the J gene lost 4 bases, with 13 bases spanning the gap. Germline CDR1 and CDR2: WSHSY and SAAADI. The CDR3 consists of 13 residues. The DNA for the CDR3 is TGCGCCAGCAAAAGGGGCGGTAGCACTGAAGCTTTCTTT. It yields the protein CASKRGGSTEAFF.

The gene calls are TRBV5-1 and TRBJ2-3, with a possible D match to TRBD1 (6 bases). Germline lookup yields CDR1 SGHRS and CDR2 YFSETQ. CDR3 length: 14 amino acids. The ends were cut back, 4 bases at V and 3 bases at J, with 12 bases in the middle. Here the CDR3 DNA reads TGCGCCAGCAGCCCACAGGGTAGGACAGATACGCAGTATTTT. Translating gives CASSPQGRTDTQYF. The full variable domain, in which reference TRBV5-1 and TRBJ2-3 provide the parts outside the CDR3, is KAGVTQTPRYLIKTRGQQVTLSCSPISGHRSVSWYQQTPGQGLQFLFEYFSETQRNKGNFPGRFSGRQFSNSRSEMNVSTLELGDSALYLCASSPQGRTDTQYFGPGTRLTVL.

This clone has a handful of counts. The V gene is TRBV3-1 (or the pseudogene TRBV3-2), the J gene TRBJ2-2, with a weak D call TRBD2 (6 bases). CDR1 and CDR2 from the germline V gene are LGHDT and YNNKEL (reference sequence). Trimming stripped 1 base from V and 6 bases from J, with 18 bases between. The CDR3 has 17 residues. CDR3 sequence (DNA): TGTGCCAGCAGCCAAGGGATAGGAGGGGCTAGTGCCGGGGAGCTGTTTTTT. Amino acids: CASSQGIGGASAGELFF.

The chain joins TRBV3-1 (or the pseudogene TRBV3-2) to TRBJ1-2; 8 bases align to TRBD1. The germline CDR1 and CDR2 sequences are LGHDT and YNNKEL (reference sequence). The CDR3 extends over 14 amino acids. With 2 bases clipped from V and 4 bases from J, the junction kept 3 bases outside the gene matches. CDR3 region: CASSQQGAFYGYTF. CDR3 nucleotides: TGTGCCAGCAGCCAACAGGGGGCCTTCTATGGCTACACCTTC.

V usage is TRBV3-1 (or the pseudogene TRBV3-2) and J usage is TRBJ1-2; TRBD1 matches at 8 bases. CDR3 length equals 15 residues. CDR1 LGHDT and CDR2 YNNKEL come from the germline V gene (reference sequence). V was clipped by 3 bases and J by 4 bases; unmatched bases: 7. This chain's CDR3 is CASSHLGQASYGYTF. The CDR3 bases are TGTGCCAGCAGCCACCTGGGACAGGCGAGCTATGGCTACACCTTC.

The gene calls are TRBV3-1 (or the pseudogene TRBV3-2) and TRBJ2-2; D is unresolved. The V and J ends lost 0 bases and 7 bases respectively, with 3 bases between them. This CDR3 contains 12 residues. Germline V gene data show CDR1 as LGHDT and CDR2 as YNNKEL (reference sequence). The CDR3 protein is CASSQDRGELFF. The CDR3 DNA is TGTGCCAGCAGCCAAGACCGCGGGGAGCTGTTTTTT.

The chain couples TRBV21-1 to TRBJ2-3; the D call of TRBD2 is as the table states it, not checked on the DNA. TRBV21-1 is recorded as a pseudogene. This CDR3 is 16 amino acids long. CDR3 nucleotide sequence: TGTGCCAGCAGCAAAGATCGAGCGGTGGGCACAGATACGCAGTATTTT. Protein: CASSKDRAVGTDTQYF.

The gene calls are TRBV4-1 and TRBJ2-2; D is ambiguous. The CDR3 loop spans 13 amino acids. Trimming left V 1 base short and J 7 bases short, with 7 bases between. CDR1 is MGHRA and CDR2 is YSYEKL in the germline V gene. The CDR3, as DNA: TGCGCCAGCAGCCAAGTACAGTTCGGGGAGCTGTTTTTT. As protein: CASSQVQFGELFF.

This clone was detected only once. Written as DNA, the CDR3 is TGTGCCAGCAGCCTTTTTCGCGTCGGCTCCTACGAGCAGTACTTC. Protein sequence: CASSLFRVGSYEQYF. The chain recombines TRBV14 with TRBJ2-7; D is undetermined. The CDR3 length is 15 residues. V was cut by 4 bases and J by 0 bases, with 13 bases left in between. The germline gives CDR1 SGHDN, CDR2 FVKESK. The entire variable domain, with the rest obtained from reference TRBV14 and TRBJ2-7, is as follows: EAGVTQFPSHSVIEKGQTVTLRCDPISGHDNLYWYRRVMGKEIKFLLHFVKESKQDESGMPNNRFLAERTGGTYSTLKVQPAELEDSGVYFCASSLFRVGSYEQYFGPGTRLTVT.

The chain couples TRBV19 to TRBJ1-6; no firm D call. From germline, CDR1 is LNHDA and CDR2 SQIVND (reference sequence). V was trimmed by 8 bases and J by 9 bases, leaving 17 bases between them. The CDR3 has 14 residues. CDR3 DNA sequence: TGTGCCAGTGGGCTTGGGCAGGCGGGTTCACCCCTCCACTTT. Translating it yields CASGLGQAGSPLHF.

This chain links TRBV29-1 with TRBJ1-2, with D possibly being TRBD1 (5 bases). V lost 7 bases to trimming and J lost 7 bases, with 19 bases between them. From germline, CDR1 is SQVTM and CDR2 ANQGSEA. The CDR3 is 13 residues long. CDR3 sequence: CSADWRGTSGYTF. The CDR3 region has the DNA TGCAGCGCCGATTGGAGGGGAACTAGTGGCTACACCTTC.